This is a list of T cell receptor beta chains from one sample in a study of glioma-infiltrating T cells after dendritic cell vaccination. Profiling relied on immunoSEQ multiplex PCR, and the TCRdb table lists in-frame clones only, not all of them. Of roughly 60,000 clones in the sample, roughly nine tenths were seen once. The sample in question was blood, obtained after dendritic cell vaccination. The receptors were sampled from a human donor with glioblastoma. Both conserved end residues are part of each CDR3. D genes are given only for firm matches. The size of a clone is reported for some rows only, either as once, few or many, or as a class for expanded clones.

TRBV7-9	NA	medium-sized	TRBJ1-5	TGTGCCAGCAGCTTGAGGCGAGATCAGCCCCAGCATTTT	CASSLRRDQPQHF
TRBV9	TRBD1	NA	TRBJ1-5	TGTGCCAGCAGCGAGGGGGCGCAGGGGGATCAGCCCCAGCATTTT	CASSEGAQGDQPQHF
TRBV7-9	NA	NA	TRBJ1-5	TGTGCCAGCAGCTTAGCGATTGAACAGGGATCGGATCAGCCCCAGCATTTT	CASSLAIEQGSDQPQHF
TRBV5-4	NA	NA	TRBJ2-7	TGTGCCAGCAGCTTGTCAAAGACGACAGCGGGTTACGAGCAGTACTTC	CASSLSKTTAGYEQYF
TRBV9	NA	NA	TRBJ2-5	TGTGCCAGCAGCGTAAACTCAGGGGAGACCCAGTACTTC	CASSVNSGETQYF
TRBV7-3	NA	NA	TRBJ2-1	TGTGCCAGCAGCTTAGCAGTATTCTCCTACAATGAGCAGTTCTTC	CASSLAVFSYNEQFF
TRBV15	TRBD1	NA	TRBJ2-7	TGTGCCACCAGCAGATCGACAGGGGGCAGGGACGAGCAGTACTTC	CATSRSTGGRDEQYF
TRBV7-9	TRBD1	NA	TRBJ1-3	TGTGCCAGCAGCTCGGACAGGGGGATATCTGGAAACACCATATATTTT	CASSSDRGISGNTIYF
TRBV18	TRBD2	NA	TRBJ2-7	TGTGCCAGCTCACCGAGAAAAGCGGGGGGCCACTCCTACGAGCAGTACTTC	CASSPRKAGGHSYEQYF
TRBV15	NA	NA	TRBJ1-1	TGTGCCATTGGCGGGGGAAATCACGAAGCTTTCTTT	CAIGGGNHEAFF
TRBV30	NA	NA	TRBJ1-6	TGTGCCTGGAGTGTACTGGGTTTAGGGGGATTGAAGATTTCACCCCTCCACTTT	CAWSVLGLGGLKISPLHF
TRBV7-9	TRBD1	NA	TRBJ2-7	TGTGCCAGCAGCTCACAGGGGAGATACGAGCAGTACTTC	CASSSQGRYEQYF
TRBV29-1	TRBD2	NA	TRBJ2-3	TGCAGCGTTGAGGGGACTAGCGGCACAGATACGCAGTATTTT	CSVEGTSGTDTQYF
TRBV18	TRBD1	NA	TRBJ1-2	TGTGCCAGCTCACCAGGGGGACAGCCGATAGTATCATATGGCTACACCTTC	CASSPGGQPIVSYGYTF
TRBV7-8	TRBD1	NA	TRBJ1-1	TGTGCCAGCCGCCAACTTACCCCGACAGGGGGAGCTGAAGCTTTCTTT	CASRQLTPTGGAEAFF
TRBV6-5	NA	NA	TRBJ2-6	TGTGCCAGCAGTGACAGCCCTGGGGCCAACGTCCTGACTTTC	CASSDSPGANVLTF
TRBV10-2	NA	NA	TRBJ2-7	TGCGCCAGCAGGAGAGGTCTCCCGGGCCCCGGAGGGAACGAGCAGTACTTC	CASRRGLPGPGGNEQYF
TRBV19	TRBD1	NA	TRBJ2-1	TGTGCCAGTAGTATAGTGGGACAGGGGAGAAGCTCCTACAATGAGCAGTTCTTC	CASSIVGQGRSSYNEQFF
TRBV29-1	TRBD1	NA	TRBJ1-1	TGCAGCGTGGCAGACAGGGAGTTTTACACTTTCTTT	CSVADREFYTFF
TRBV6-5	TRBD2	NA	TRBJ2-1	TGTGCCAGCAGTTACGGACTAGCAAATGAGCAGTTCTTC	CASSYGLANEQFF
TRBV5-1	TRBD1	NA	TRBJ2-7	TGCGCCAGCAGCTGGGATGGGACAGGAGGTTACGAGCAGTACTTC	CASSWDGTGGYEQYF
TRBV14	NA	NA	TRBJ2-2	TGTGCCAGCAGCCAAGGAGGGAACACCGGGGAGCTGTTTTTT	CASSQGGNTGELFF
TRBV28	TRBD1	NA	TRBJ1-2	TGTGCCAGCAGTTCAATTACTAGCGGGGACAGGGAGGACGATGGCTACACCTTC	CASSSITSGDREDDGYTF
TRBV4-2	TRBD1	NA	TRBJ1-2	TGTGCCAGCAGCCAAGAGGCAGGACAGGGGGCGGATGGCTACACCTTC	CASSQEAGQGADGYTF
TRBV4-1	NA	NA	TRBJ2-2	TGCGCCAGCAGCCAAGGTTCACGGGACACCGGGGAGCTGTTTTTT	CASSQGSRDTGELFF
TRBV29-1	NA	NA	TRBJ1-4	TGCAGCGTTGGCGGAATTAATGAAAAACTGTTTTTT	CSVGGINEKLFF
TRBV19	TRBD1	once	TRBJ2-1	TGTGCCAGTAGTGGCGGACTCGGGACAGGGGGCTGGGATGAGCAGTTCTTC	CASSGGLGTGGWDEQFF
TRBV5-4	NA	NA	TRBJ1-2	TGTGCCAGCAGCTTTCCCCCCTTTTTTGGCTACACCTTC	CASSFPPFFGYTF
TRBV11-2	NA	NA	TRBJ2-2	TGTGCCAGCAGCAGTCCCTTGGCGGGAAGGGACACCGGGGAGCTGTTTTTT	CASSSPLAGRDTGELFF
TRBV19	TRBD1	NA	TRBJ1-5	TGTGCCAGTATGGGACAGGGAGATCAGCCCCAGCATTTT	CASMGQGDQPQHF
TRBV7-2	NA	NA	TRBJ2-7	TGTGCCAGCAAGGGCGGGACCAACTCCTACGAGCAGTATTTC	CASKGGTNSYEQYF
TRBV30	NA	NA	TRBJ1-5	TGTGCCTGGAGTGTCGGGAGTTATAGCAATCAGCCCCAGCATTTT	CAWSVGSYSNQPQHF
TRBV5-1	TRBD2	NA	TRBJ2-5	TGCGCCAGCAGCGATAGCGGGGGCCGAGGGGAGACCCAGTACTTC	CASSDSGGRGETQYF
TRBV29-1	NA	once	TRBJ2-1	TGCAGCGCCGGACAGGGCGGGAGCGGTAATGAGCAGTTCTTC	CSAGQGGSGNEQFF
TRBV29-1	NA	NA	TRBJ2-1	TGCAGCGTTGGCGGTCAGCACAATGAGCAGTTCTTC	CSVGGQHNEQFF
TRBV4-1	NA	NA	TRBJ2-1	TGCGCCAGCAGCCAAGAGGGAACAGGGATCCGTGAGCAGTTCTTC	CASSQEGTGIREQFF
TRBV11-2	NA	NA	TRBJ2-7	TGTGCCAGCAGCTTAGGTGTGGACAGCTCCTACGAGCAGTACTTC	CASSLGVDSSYEQYF